The rows below give T cell receptor beta chains drawn from one sample of a study of shared T cell receptors in the human thymus. The method was immunoSEQ multiplex PCR; TCRdb's version includes in-frame clones alone and lacks a portion of them. In the table there are about 730,000 clones, 80% to 90% of which are singletons. The sample was also linked to a second study, of human thymus T cells.

The material sequenced was thymocytes. Receptors were obtained from a girl less than two years old with a congenital heart defect. Both conserved end residues are part of each CDR3. The order of the fields is V gene, D gene, clone size, J gene, CDR3 protein, CDR3 DNA. A D gene is named only where the DNA matches it firmly. A clone size is listed for some rows: how often the clone was seen (once, few, many), or a class if it is expanded.

V gene: TRBV5-5; D gene: TRBD1; clone size: once; J gene: TRBJ1-2; CDR3 protein: CASSPYGPGGSSDGYTF; CDR3 DNA: TGTGCCAGCAGCCCCTACGGTCCAGGGGGCTCAAGCGATGGCTACACCTTC
V gene: TRBV27; D gene: .; clone size: once; J gene: TRBJ1-2; CDR3 protein: CASKGGRHYGYTF; CDR3 DNA: TGTGCCAGCAAGGGGGGGCGGCACTATGGCTACACCTTC
V gene: TRBV9; D gene: TRBD1; clone size: .; J gene: TRBJ2-5; CDR3 protein: CASSSDRAFRETQYF; CDR3 DNA: TGTGCCAGCAGCTCGGACAGGGCATTCCGTGAGACCCAGTACTTC
V gene: TRBV7-8; D gene: .; clone size: few; J gene: TRBJ2-3; CDR3 protein: CASSLRTLTKTDTQYF; CDR3 DNA: TGTGCCAGCAGCCTACGGACACTAACTAAAACAGATACGCAGTATTTT
V gene: TRBV9; D gene: .; clone size: .; J gene: TRBJ1-2; CDR3 protein: CASSDPYHADGYTF; CDR3 DNA: TGTGCCAGCAGCGACCCCTACCACGCGGATGGCTACACCTTC
V gene: TRBV5-1; D gene: .; clone size: once; J gene: TRBJ1-1; CDR3 protein: CASSLDRGGNTEAFF; CDR3 DNA: TGCGCCAGCAGCTTGGATAGAGGGGGGAACACTGAAGCTTTCTTT
V gene: TRBV2; D gene: .; clone size: few; J gene: TRBJ2-7; CDR3 protein: CASSECLAGSFYEQYF; CDR3 DNA: TGTGCCAGCAGTGAATGTTTGGCGGGGTCCTTCTACGAGCAGTACTTC
V gene: TRBV9; D gene: TRBD1; clone size: .; J gene: TRBJ1-6; CDR3 protein: CASSARGQGNSPLHF; CDR3 DNA: TGTGCCAGCAGCGCCCGGGGACAGGGGAATTCACCCCTCCACTTT
V gene: TRBV9; D gene: TRBD2; clone size: .; J gene: TRBJ2-5; CDR3 protein: CASSVAPRTRTQETQYF; CDR3 DNA: TGTGCCAGCAGCGTAGCGCCCAGGACTAGGACGCAAGAGACCCAGTACTTC
V gene: TRBV4-1; D gene: TRBD1; clone size: .; J gene: TRBJ1-2; CDR3 protein: CASSRDRVHYGYTF; CDR3 DNA: TGCGCCAGCAGCCGAGACAGGGTTCACTATGGCTACACCTTC
V gene: TRBV14; D gene: TRBD1; clone size: .; J gene: TRBJ2-5; CDR3 protein: CASSLGQQEELSQETQYF; CDR3 DNA: TGTGCCAGCAGCCTGGGACAGCAGGAGGAGTTGTCCCAAGAGACCCAGTACTTC